A selection of T cell receptor beta chains follows, all from one sample in a study of T cell responses to AZD1222 COVID-19 vaccine. Sequencing used immunoSEQ multiplex PCR; TCRdb keeps in-frame clones, though not all of them. The data show about 150,000 clones, about nine tenths seen once. The sample consisted of peripheral blood, taken 28 days after the second AZD1222 dose. These TCRs come from an adult who received the AZD1222 COVID-19 vaccine. CDR3s include the opening cysteine and the closing phenylalanine or tryptophan. The order of the fields is D gene, clone size, V gene, J gene, CDR3 protein, CDR3 DNA. The D gene is left open where the match is weak. Expanded clones are given a class, and other clones once, few, many or no size at all.

d_call: TRBD2; clone_size: .; v_call: TRBV19; j_call: TRBJ2-7; cdr3_aa: CASRTPGLSGEQYF; cdr3_nt: TGTGCCAGTAGGACTCCGGGACTATCGGGCGAGCAGTACTTC
d_call: .; clone_size: .; v_call: TRBV11-3; j_call: TRBJ1-2; cdr3_aa: CASSLETATNYGYTF; cdr3_nt: TGTGCCAGCAGCTTAGAAACAGCCACTAACTATGGCTACACCTTC
d_call: .; clone_size: .; v_call: TRBV19; j_call: TRBJ1-6; cdr3_aa: CASSISTNSPLHF; cdr3_nt: TGTGCCAGTAGTATCAGCACGAATTCACCCCTCCACTTT
d_call: TRBD1; clone_size: .; v_call: TRBV11-2; j_call: TRBJ1-4; cdr3_aa: CASSFTAGTGEKLFF; cdr3_nt: TGTGCCAGCAGCTTTACCGCCGGGACAGGGGAAAAACTGTTTTTT
d_call: .; clone_size: .; v_call: TRBV30; j_call: TRBJ1-1; cdr3_aa: CASRGGNTEAFF; cdr3_nt: TGTGCCTCCAGGGGCGGGAACACTGAAGCTTTCTTT
d_call: .; clone_size: few; v_call: TRBV6-5; j_call: TRBJ2-6; cdr3_aa: CASSYVGSGANVLTF; cdr3_nt: TGTGCCAGCAGTTACGTAGGGTCTGGGGCCAACGTCCTGACTTTC
d_call: .; clone_size: few; v_call: TRBV2; j_call: TRBJ1-6; cdr3_aa: CASGQYEPLHF; cdr3_nt: TGTGCCAGCGGGCAGTATGAACCCCTCCACTTT
d_call: .; clone_size: .; v_call: TRBV12-3/TRBV12-4; j_call: TRBJ1-2; cdr3_aa: CASRGIANYGYTF; cdr3_nt: TGTGCCAGCAGGGGCATAGCTAACTATGGCTACACCTTC
d_call: .; clone_size: .; v_call: TRBV21-1; j_call: TRBJ2-4; cdr3_aa: CASSDPGTGLAFRYF; cdr3_nt: TGTGCCAGCAGCGACCCCGGGACAGGGTTAGCGTTTCGGTACTTC
d_call: .; clone_size: .; v_call: TRBV5-1; j_call: TRBJ1-3; cdr3_aa: CASSSTYSGNTIYF; cdr3_nt: TGCGCCAGCAGCTCCACCTACTCTGGAAACACCATATATTTT
d_call: TRBD1; clone_size: .; v_call: TRBV7-3; j_call: TRBJ1-2; cdr3_aa: CASSLGGGTAYYGYTF; cdr3_nt: TGTGCCAGCAGCTTAGGGGGCGGGACAGCCTACTATGGCTACACCTTC
d_call: .; clone_size: .; v_call: TRBV9; j_call: TRBJ2-1; cdr3_aa: CASSVGGEAYNEQFF; cdr3_nt: TGTGCCAGCAGCGTAGGAGGGGAAGCCTACAATGAGCAGTTCTTC
d_call: .; clone_size: .; v_call: TRBV19; j_call: TRBJ1-2; cdr3_aa: CASSPLPDGAGGYTF; cdr3_nt: TGTGCCAGTAGCCCCCTACCCGACGGGGCGGGTGGCTACACCTTC
d_call: TRBD2; clone_size: .; v_call: TRBV14; j_call: TRBJ2-3; cdr3_aa: CASSSLADTDTQYF; cdr3_nt: TGTGCCAGCAGCTCACTAGCGGACACAGATACGCAGTATTTT
d_call: .; clone_size: .; v_call: TRBV10-3; j_call: TRBJ1-2; cdr3_aa: CAISETQDYGYTF; cdr3_nt: TGTGCCATCAGTGAGACACAGGACTATGGCTACACCTTC
d_call: .; clone_size: .; v_call: TRBV3-1/TRBV3-2; j_call: TRBJ1-1; cdr3_aa: CASTALPGTEAFF; cdr3_nt: TGTGCCAGCACCGCTCTACCGGGTACTGAAGCTTTCTTT
d_call: .; clone_size: .; v_call: TRBV4-2; j_call: TRBJ2-5; cdr3_aa: CASSQDGIGTQETQYF; cdr3_nt: TGTGCCAGCAGCCAAGATGGCATAGGTACACAAGAGACCCAGTACTTC
d_call: TRBD1; clone_size: .; v_call: TRBV30; j_call: TRBJ1-1; cdr3_aa: CAGQGGKTEAFF; cdr3_nt: TGTGCCGGACAGGGAGGAAAAACTGAAGCTTTCTTT
d_call: .; clone_size: .; v_call: TRBV12-3/TRBV12-4; j_call: TRBJ1-3; cdr3_aa: CASSGGSGNTIYF; cdr3_nt: TGTGCCAGCAGCGGGGGCTCTGGAAACACCATATATTTT
d_call: .; clone_size: .; v_call: TRBV5-4; j_call: TRBJ1-1; cdr3_aa: CASSNLPTRADTEAFF; cdr3_nt: TGTGCCAGCAGCAATTTGCCGACCCGGGCGGACACTGAAGCTTTCTTT
d_call: .; clone_size: few; v_call: TRBV5-1; j_call: TRBJ2-7; cdr3_aa: CASSFYGYEQYF; cdr3_nt: TGCGCCAGCAGCTTCTACGGGTACGAGCAGTACTTC
d_call: .; clone_size: .; v_call: TRBV5-1; j_call: TRBJ2-3; cdr3_aa: CASSFAASTDTQYF; cdr3_nt: TGCGCCAGCAGCTTTGCGGCTAGCACAGATACGCAGTATTTT
d_call: .; clone_size: .; v_call: TRBV3-1/TRBV3-2; j_call: TRBJ1-3; cdr3_aa: CASSQELGNTIYF; cdr3_nt: TGTGCCAGCAGCCAAGAATTGGGCAACACCATATATTTT
d_call: .; clone_size: .; v_call: TRBV10-3; j_call: TRBJ1-1; cdr3_aa: CAISPVGGTEAFF; cdr3_nt: TGTGCCATCAGCCCCGTGGGGGGCACTGAAGCTTTCTTT
d_call: .; clone_size: .; v_call: TRBV14; j_call: TRBJ2-1; cdr3_aa: CASSQHVAYEQFF; cdr3_nt: TGTGCCAGCAGCCAGCATGTAGCGTATGAGCAGTTCTTC
d_call: .; clone_size: few; v_call: TRBV5-1; j_call: TRBJ1-1; cdr3_aa: CASSAVGRGVTEAFF; cdr3_nt: TGCGCCAGCAGCGCTGTAGGTAGGGGTGTCACTGAAGCTTTCTTT
d_call: TRBD1; clone_size: .; v_call: TRBV15; j_call: TRBJ2-7; cdr3_aa: CATTTPLTGWSYEQYF; cdr3_nt: TGTGCCACCACCACTCCCCTGACAGGGTGGTCCTACGAGCAGTACTTC
d_call: TRBD1; clone_size: .; v_call: TRBV5-1; j_call: TRBJ1-1; cdr3_aa: CASSWGQGPNTEAFF; cdr3_nt: TGCGCCAGCAGCTGGGGACAGGGACCGAACACTGAAGCTTTCTTT
d_call: .; clone_size: once; v_call: TRBV5-1; j_call: TRBJ2-1; cdr3_aa: CASSLDGSGSYNEQFF; cdr3_nt: TGCGCCAGCAGCTTGGACGGTTCAGGCTCCTACAATGAGCAGTTCTTC
d_call: TRBD2; clone_size: .; v_call: TRBV4-1; j_call: TRBJ2-7; cdr3_aa: CASSQWPSGSSYEQYF; cdr3_nt: TGCGCCAGCAGCCAATGGCCTAGCGGGAGCTCCTACGAGCAGTACTTC
d_call: TRBD1; clone_size: .; v_call: TRBV12-3/TRBV12-4; j_call: TRBJ1-1; cdr3_aa: CASSRQGNTEAFF; cdr3_nt: TGTGCCAGCAGCCGACAGGGGAACACTGAAGCTTTCTTT
d_call: .; clone_size: .; v_call: TRBV7-7; j_call: TRBJ2-5; cdr3_aa: CASSRSPRTEYQETQYF; cdr3_nt: TGTGCTAGCAGCCGATCGCCTCGGACAGAGTACCAAGAGACCCAGTACTTC
d_call: TRBD2; clone_size: .; v_call: TRBV5-4; j_call: TRBJ2-7; cdr3_aa: CASSVGLAGTYEQYF; cdr3_nt: TGTGCCAGCAGCGTTGGACTAGCGGGTACCTACGAGCAGTACTTC
d_call: .; clone_size: .; v_call: TRBV30; j_call: TRBJ2-7; cdr3_aa: CAWSVRRGYEQYF; cdr3_nt: TGTGCCTGGAGTGTACGGAGGGGATACGAGCAGTACTTC
d_call: TRBD1; clone_size: .; v_call: TRBV11-1; j_call: TRBJ1-6; cdr3_aa: CASSMGTGNSPLHF; cdr3_nt: TGTGCCAGCAGCATGGGGACAGGGAATTCACCCCTCCACTTT
d_call: .; clone_size: .; v_call: TRBV9; j_call: TRBJ2-7; cdr3_aa: CASSAPHGGEYEQYF; cdr3_nt: TGTGCCAGCAGCGCCCCCCACGGGGGAGAGTACGAGCAGTACTTC
d_call: TRBD1; clone_size: .; v_call: TRBV7-8; j_call: TRBJ1-5; cdr3_aa: CASSLDRGNQPQHF; cdr3_nt: TGTGCCAGCAGCTTAGACAGGGGAAATCAGCCCCAGCATTTT
d_call: .; clone_size: .; v_call: TRBV4-1; j_call: TRBJ2-3; cdr3_aa: CASSHDLDTQYF; cdr3_nt: TGCGCCAGCAGCCACGATTTAGATACGCAGTATTTT
d_call: .; clone_size: .; v_call: TRBV27; j_call: TRBJ1-1; cdr3_aa: CASSFGIGNTEAFF; cdr3_nt: TGTGCCAGCAGTTTTGGGATCGGGAACACTGAAGCTTTCTTT
d_call: .; clone_size: many; v_call: TRBV4-3; j_call: TRBJ2-7; cdr3_aa: CASSQVTDTEQYF; cdr3_nt: TGCGCCAGCAGCCAAGTGACAGACACTGAGCAGTACTTC
d_call: .; clone_size: .; v_call: TRBV5-8; j_call: TRBJ1-1; cdr3_aa: CASSLGSIPPNDFMNTEAFF; cdr3_nt: TGTGCCAGCAGCTTGGGCAGTATCCCACCTAACGACTTCATGAACACTGAAGCTTTCTTT
d_call: .; clone_size: .; v_call: TRBV11-3; j_call: TRBJ1-5; cdr3_aa: CASSFCRSGGWNQPQHF; cdr3_nt: TGTGCCAGCAGCTTTTGCCGGTCCGGGGGGTGGAATCAGCCCCAGCATTTT
d_call: .; clone_size: .; v_call: TRBV7-2; j_call: TRBJ2-7; cdr3_aa: CASSGTDGSYEQYF; cdr3_nt: TGTGCCAGCAGCGGGACGGACGGTTCCTACGAGCAGTACTTC
d_call: .; clone_size: .; v_call: TRBV30; j_call: TRBJ1-2; cdr3_aa: CAWSSDLGDYGYTF; cdr3_nt: TGTGCCTGGAGTAGTGATTTAGGGGACTATGGCTACACCTTC
d_call: TRBD2; clone_size: .; v_call: TRBV19; j_call: TRBJ2-1; cdr3_aa: CARGSERGADEQFF; cdr3_nt: TGTGCCAGGGGTAGCGAGCGGGGCGCGGATGAGCAGTTCTTC
d_call: .; clone_size: .; v_call: TRBV7-6; j_call: TRBJ2-7; cdr3_aa: CASSLDAGVTYEQYF; cdr3_nt: TGTGCCAGCAGCCTAGATGCAGGGGTCACCTACGAGCAGTACTTC